This TCR beta chain originates from a study of PD-1 blockade in classical Hodgkin lymphoma. Documented time point: cycle 4 day 1 (C4D1), after 6 weeks of nivolumab. All trial patients relapsed after autologous stem cell transplantation. The table came from immunoSEQ multiplex PCR; TCRdb's copy has only in-frame clones and leaves some out. This table has about 23,000 clones, more than 75% appearing once. CDR1 and CDR2 (germline): SGHRS, YFSETQ. V lost 3 bases and J lost 2; bases outside the gene matches: 4. CDR3 size: 16 residues. The TCR sequence derives from a human donor with classical Hodgkin lymphoma. The sample in question was peripheral blood mononuclear cells (PBMCs), obtained before the fourth cycle of nivolumab. The V and J genes are TRBV5-1 and TRBJ2-5; 13 bases are a match to TRBD2. The CDR3 is CASSSTSGGFQETQYF. Here the CDR3 DNA reads TGCGCCAGCAGCTCGACTAGCGGGGGGTTTCAAGAGACCCAGTACTTC.